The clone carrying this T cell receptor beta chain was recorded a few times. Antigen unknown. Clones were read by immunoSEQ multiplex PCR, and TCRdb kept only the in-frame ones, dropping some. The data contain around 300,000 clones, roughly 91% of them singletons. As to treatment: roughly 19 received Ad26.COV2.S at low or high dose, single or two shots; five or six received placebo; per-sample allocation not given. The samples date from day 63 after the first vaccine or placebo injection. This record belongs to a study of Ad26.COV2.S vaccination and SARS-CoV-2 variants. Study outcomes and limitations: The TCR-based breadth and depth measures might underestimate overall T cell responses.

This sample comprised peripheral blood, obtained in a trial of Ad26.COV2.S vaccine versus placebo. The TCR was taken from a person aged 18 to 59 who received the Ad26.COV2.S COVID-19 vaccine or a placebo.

In DNA, the CDR3 is TGTGCCAGCGTAGGGACAGGGAAAGAGGCCACCTACGAGCAGTACTTC. Amino acid sequence: CASVGTGKEATYEQYF. The chain is built from TRBV7-9 and TRBJ2-7, with TRBD1 identical over 9 bases. Trimming removed 8 bases from V and 2 bases from J; junction bases left unmatched: 13. This CDR3 contains 16 residues. Germline V CDR1 and CDR2: SEHNR, FQNEAQ (reference sequence).